One and the same sample provided the 31 T cell receptor beta chains below, sequenced in a study of blood T cell repertoires in COVID-19. The protocol was immunoSEQ multiplex PCR, while the TCRdb copy is restricted to in-frame clones and leaves out a portion. The table has under 350,000 clones, roughly nine tenths seen once. What was sequenced was PBMCs or T cells enriched from blood (not recorded which). These TCRs come from a man in his 60s who had recovered from COVID-19.

The genes are TRBV5-6 and TRBJ1-2; D gene uncertain. The germline V gene has CDR1 SGHDT and CDR2 YYEEEE. V shed 0 bases and J shed 3 bases, with 6 bases lying between them. This CDR3 comprises 13 residues. The CDR3, as DNA: TGTGCCAGCAGCTTGGGAGGCGACTATGGCTACACCTTC. Protein: CASSLGGDYGYTF.

The J gene is TRBJ2-2, the V gene TRBV28, with a tentative D call TRBD2 (5 bases). Trimming removed 4 bases from V and 0 bases from J, with 21 bases in between. The germline V gene has CDR1 MDHEN and CDR2 SYDVKM. The CDR3 covers 19 residues. CDR3 sequence reads: CASSYSARASAANTGELFF. CDR3 DNA: TGTGCCAGCAGTTATTCCGCGAGGGCCTCCGCTGCGAACACCGGGGAGCTGTTTTTT.

This clone was observed a handful of times. V and J are TRBV18 and TRBJ1-3, with D possibly matching TRBD1 (6 bases). V lost 2 bases and J 9 bases, leaving 14 bases between the germline ends. Germline V gene data show CDR1 as KGHSH and CDR2 as LQKENI. There are 14 residues in the CDR3. The CDR3 DNA follows: TGTGCCAGCTCACCAGAGGACAGTCGAGTCACCATATATTTT. As protein: CASSPEDSRVTIYF.

This clone was seen only once. This chain connects TRBV30 to TRBJ1-1; D is possibly TRBD1 (5 bases). V lost 1 base, J lost 7 bases, and 7 bases lay in between. This CDR3 is built from 11 residues. Germline CDR1 and CDR2: GTSNPN and SVGIG (reference sequence). In DNA, the CDR3 is TGTGCCTGGAGTGACAGGAGTGAAGCTTTCTTT. Translating it yields CAWSDRSEAFF.

The chain is built from TRBV7-3 and TRBJ2-5; 7 bases align to TRBD1. This CDR3 is 15 amino acids long. Germline CDR1 SGHTA, CDR2 FQGTGA. V lost 0 bases to trimming and J lost 4 bases; unmatched junction nucleotides: 5. The CDR3 spells CASSLTGQQGETQYF. In nucleotides, the CDR3 is TGTGCCAGCAGCTTAACGGGACAGCAGGGAGAGACCCAGTACTTC.

This clone was picked up a small number of times. The gene calls are TRBV10-3 and TRBJ2-7, with TRBD2 identical over 7 bases. The CDR3 is 15 amino acids. V was clipped by 7 bases and J by 0 bases; unmatched bases: 9. Per the germline V gene, CDR1 is ENHRY and CDR2 is SYGVKD. CDR3 protein: CAIMGGNSSSYEQYF. The CDR3 nucleotides are TGTGCCATCATGGGAGGGAACAGCAGCTCCTACGAGCAGTACTTC.

The gene calls are TRBV9 and TRBJ2-7; 8 nucleotides match TRBD1. The junction had 7 bases not matched to a gene; V was cut back by 5 bases and J by 3 bases. Germline V gene data show CDR1 as SGDLS and CDR2 as YYNGEE. This CDR3 comprises 14 residues. DNA for the CDR3: TGTGCCAGCAGTCCCTTGGGACAGGACTACGAGCAGTACTTC. It translates to CASSPLGQDYEQYF.

The rearrangement links TRBV9 to TRBJ2-7, with TRBD1 matching over 8 bases. The junction had 6 bases not matched to a gene; V was cut back by 3 bases and J by 1 base. Germline V CDR1 and CDR2: SGDLS, YYNGEE. CDR3 size: 15 residues. The CDR3 DNA reads TGTGCCAGCAGCGCCCGGGACAGGCCGTCCTACGAGCAGTACTTC. Translating gives CASSARDRPSYEQYF.

The chain joins TRBV3-1 (or the pseudogene TRBV3-2) to TRBJ1-6; tentatively, D is TRBD1 (5 bases). V lost 6 bases, J lost 3 bases, and 9 bases lay in between. The CDR3 runs 14 residues. Germline CDR1 LGHDT, CDR2 YNNKEL (reference sequence). DNA for the CDR3: TGTGCCAGCAGAATCAGGGACTATAATTCACCCCTCCACTTT. This translates into CASRIRDYNSPLHF.

As for this clone: Other DNA sequences from this sample encode an identical CDR3 as well. V gene TRBV10-3 combines with J gene TRBJ2-7, with 9 bases identical to TRBD1. The CDR3 has 14 residues. CDR1 and CDR2 from the germline V gene are ENHRY and SYGVKD. With 4 bases clipped from V and 3 bases from J, the junction kept 4 bases outside the gene matches. The chain's CDR3 is CAISAGTGYYEQYF. Written as DNA, the CDR3 is TGTGCCATCAGTGCCGGGACAGGGTACTACGAGCAGTACTTC.

The genes are TRBV29-1 and TRBJ2-7, with D unresolved. The CDR3 contains 13 residues. Germline V lookup: CDR1 SQVTM, CDR2 ANQGSEA. Trimming left V 5 bases short and J 1 base short, with 12 bases between. CDR3: CSVLSGVSYEQYF. For the CDR3, the DNA is TGCAGCGTTCTGTCAGGCGTTTCCTACGAGCAGTACTTC.

The J gene is TRBJ2-7, the V gene TRBV15; TRBD1 matches 8 bases. CDR3 length: 14 residues. Trimming removed 1 base from V and 6 bases from J; junction bases left unmatched: 5. Germline CDR1 LNHNV, CDR2 YYDKDF (reference sequence). CDR3 sequence (DNA): TGTGCCACCAGCAGAGGACAGGGGTTCGGCGAGCAGTACTTC. It is translated as CATSRGQGFGEQYF.

This chain uses TRBV6-5 with TRBJ2-1, with 10 positions matching TRBD2. Germline V gives CDR1 MNHEY, CDR2 SVGAGI. V lost 8 bases, J lost 2 bases, and 3 bases stayed unmatched. CDR3 length: 14 residues. CDR3 protein: CASGSGRAYNEQFF. The CDR3 DNA reads TGTGCCAGCGGAAGCGGGAGGGCCTACAATGAGCAGTTCTTC.

This clone turned up a few times. The chain has TRBV11-2 and TRBJ2-1; no firm D call. The CDR3 contains 15 residues. The V end was cut by 2 bases, the J end by 5 bases, with 13 bases between. Germline lookup yields CDR1 SGHAT and CDR2 FQNNGV. CDR3 in DNA: TGTGCCAGCAGCTTACTCGCGGAGCCCCACAATGAGCAGTTCTTC. This translates into CASSLLAEPHNEQFF.

CDR3 in amino acids: CASSSPGTSGGTVEQFF. The DNA of the CDR3 is TGTGCCAGCAGCTCCCCGGGGACTAGCGGGGGAACCGTTGAGCAGTTCTTC. This sequence joins TRBV7-2 and TRBJ2-1; 14 positions match TRBD2. Germline V lookup: CDR1 SGHTA, CDR2 FQGNSA. V trimming: 4 bases; J trimming: 9 bases; junction bases outside the gene matches: 11. The CDR3 has 17 residues.

The chain links TRBV5-4 to TRBJ2-5; possible D gene TRBD2, 5 bases. CDR3 length: 15 residues. Germline V lookup: CDR1 SGHNT, CDR2 YYREEE (reference sequence). Trimming took off 5 bases at V and 5 bases at J, with 19 bases between the two ends. CDR3 loop: CASSPGASLWETQYF. CDR3 nucleotide sequence: TGTGCCAGCAGTCCCGGTGCTAGCTTATGGGAGACCCAGTACTTC.

This chain joins TRBV10-2 and TRBJ1-5; perhaps TRBD1 as D (5 bases). Germline V CDR1 and CDR2: WSHSY, SAAADI. The CDR3 spans 15 residues. V lost 7 bases, J lost 6 bases, and 19 bases lay in between. In nucleotides, the CDR3 is TGCGCCAGCACTAGCCGGGCGGGGGATGGTCAGCCCCAGCATTTT. Translated, it gives CASTSRAGDGQPQHF.

The chain combines TRBV27 with TRBJ1-5, with D perhaps TRBD1 (5 bases). Trimming removed 6 bases at V and 1 base at J, with 10 bases between. The CDR3 is made up of 14 amino acids. CDR1 is MNHEY and CDR2 is SMNVEV in the germline V gene (reference sequence). CDR3 amino acids: CASSLTASNQPQHF. For the CDR3, the DNA is TGTGCCAGCAGCTTGACAGCGAGCAATCAGCCCCAGCATTTT.

This clone appeared a single time. The chain links TRBV6-4 to TRBJ1-1; no firm D call. The CDR3 totals 13 residues. Trimming left V 3 bases short and J 1 base short, with 6 bases between. Germline V lookup: CDR1 MRHNA, CDR2 SNTAGT. CDR3 bases: TGTGCCAGCAGTGAGCGGGAGAACACTGAAGCTTTCTTT. Amino acid sequence: CASSERENTEAFF.

This rearrangement joins TRBV15 to TRBJ2-1; TRBD2 aligns across 9 bases. The V and J ends lost 8 bases and 6 bases, in that order; junction bases with no gene match: 8. There are 14 residues in the CDR3. Germline V gene lookup returns CDR1 LNHNV and CDR2 YYDKDF (reference sequence). CDR3: CATSSSGRVNEQFF. The CDR3 DNA reads as TGTGCCACCTCGAGTAGCGGGAGAGTCAATGAGCAGTTCTTC.

This clone was recorded only once. V usage is TRBV11-2 and J usage is TRBJ1-1; no firm D call. This CDR3 is built from 13 residues. V lost 5 bases and J 4 bases, leaving 11 bases between the germline ends. CDR1 and CDR2 from the germline V gene are SGHAT and FQNNGV. The CDR3 DNA reads as TGTGCCAGCAGCCGTCAGACGGGCACTGAAGCTTTCTTT. Residues: CASSRQTGTEAFF.

This clone has only one observation. The chain links TRBV18 to TRBJ1-2; 7 bases match TRBD1. V trimming: 5 bases; J trimming: 4 bases; junction bases outside the gene matches: 7. The germline CDR1 and CDR2 sequences are KGHSH and LQKENI. The CDR3 consists of 14 residues. The CDR3 loop is CASSLGQSRYGYTF. Written as DNA, the CDR3 is TGTGCCAGCTCATTGGGACAGTCCCGCTATGGCTACACCTTC.

The chain uses TRBV7-9 and TRBJ2-1; D unresolved. CDR3 length: 11 residues. V was cut by 5 bases and J by 6 bases, with 5 bases left in between. Looked up from germline, CDR1 is SEHNR and CDR2 is FQNEAQ (reference sequence). CDR3 protein: CASSASNEQFF. As DNA, the CDR3 is TGTGCCAGCAGCGCCAGCAATGAGCAGTTCTTC.

The CDR3 loop reads CASSNRGFSPLHF. The CDR3 bases are TGTGCCAGCAGCAACAGGGGTTTTTCACCCCTCCACTTT. The V and J genes are TRBV5-4 and TRBJ1-6; 7 nucleotides match TRBD1. From germline, CDR1 is SGHNT and CDR2 YYREEE (reference sequence). V lost 4 bases and J lost 9; bases outside the gene matches: 4. The CDR3 runs 13 residues. The full variable domain, rest sourced from reference TRBV5-4 and TRBJ1-6, is ETGVTQSPTHLIKTRGQQVTLRCSSQSGHNTVSWYQQALGQGPQFIFQYYREEENGRGNFPPRFSGLQFPNYSSELNVNALELDDSALYLCASSNRGFSPLHFGNGTRLTVT.

The chain combines TRBV7-6 with TRBJ2-7, with D possibly TRBD2 on 5 matching bases. Germline lookup yields CDR1 SGHVS and CDR2 FNYEAQ. The length of the CDR3 is 13 residues. The ends were cut back, 3 bases at V and 4 bases at J, with 10 bases in the middle. The CDR3 bases are TGTGCCAGCAGCTTGAATCGCGGGTACGAGCAGTACTTC. Its translation: CASSLNRGYEQYF.

The chain is built from TRBV5-8 and TRBJ2-3; TRBD2 agrees at 9 bases. Germline CDR1 reads SGHTS; CDR2 reads YDEGEE. The CDR3 is made up of 13 amino acids. Trimming took 4 bases from V and 4 from J; bases not matched to a gene: 1. CDR3 coding DNA: TGTGCCAGCAGCGGCGGGGGGGCAGATACGCAGTATTTT. The encoded protein is CASSGGGADTQYF.

V and J are TRBV5-6 and TRBJ2-5, with a weak D call TRBD2 (6 bases). Germline V lookup: CDR1 SGHDT, CDR2 YYEEEE. The CDR3 totals 12 residues. With 2 bases removed from V and 9 bases from J, the gap between germline ends came to 11 bases. The CDR3 bases are TGTGCCAGCAGCTTCCCAGGGACTCCCCAGTACTTC. Translating it yields CASSFPGTPQYF.

This sequence joins TRBV9 and TRBJ1-2; D might be TRBD1 (5 bases). Germline V gene lookup returns CDR1 SGDLS and CDR2 YYNGEE. The CDR3 is 13 residues long. The ends were cut back, 2 bases at V and 4 bases at J, with 9 bases in the middle. The CDR3 nucleotides are TGTGCCAGCAGCGTTGATGGGGCCTATGGCTACACCTTC. Its translation: CASSVDGAYGYTF. The entire variable domain, with the rest obtained from reference TRBV9 and TRBJ1-2, is as follows: DSGVTQTPKHLITATGQRVTLRCSPRSGDLSVYWYQQSLDQGLQFLIQYYNGEERAKGNILERFSAQQFPDLHSELNLSSLELGDSALYFCASSVDGAYGYTFGSGTRLTVV.

This sequence joins TRBV5-5 and TRBJ2-2, with 7 bases lining up with TRBD1. The junction had 4 bases not matched to a gene; V was cut back by 2 bases and J by 3 bases. The CDR3 extends over 15 amino acids. Germline V lookup: CDR1 SGHKS, CDR2 YYEKEE (reference sequence). The CDR3 region has the DNA TGTGCCAGCAGCTTCGGGACAGACTACACCGGGGAGCTGTTTTTT. Translated: CASSFGTDYTGELFF. Drawing the rest from reference TRBV5-5 and TRBJ2-2, the complete variable domain is DAGVTQSPTHLIKTRGQQVTLRCSPISGHKSVSWYQQVLGQGPQFIFQYYEKEERGRGNFPDRFSARQFPNYSSELNVNALLLGDSALYLCASSFGTDYTGELFFGEGSRLTVL.

This clone has just one count. DNA for the CDR3: TGCGCCAGCAGCTTGGGGACAGTGAACACTGAAGCTTTCTTT. The encoded protein is CASSLGTVNTEAFF. The chain carries TRBV5-1 and TRBJ1-1; possible D gene TRBD1, 6 bases. This CDR3 is built from 14 residues. From germline, CDR1 is SGHRS and CDR2 YFSETQ. Trimming pared 0 bases from V and 0 bases from J, leaving 6 bases between. Drawing the rest from reference TRBV5-1 and TRBJ1-1, the complete variable domain is KAGVTQTPRYLIKTRGQQVTLSCSPISGHRSVSWYQQTPGQGLQFLFEYFSETQRNKGNFPGRFSGRQFSNSRSEMNVSTLELGDSALYLCASSLGTVNTEAFFGQGTRLTVV.

V usage is TRBV10-1 and J usage is TRBJ1-5; 9 bases match TRBD1. The CDR3 consists of 15 residues. With V trimmed by 6 bases and J by 5 bases, 8 bases remained unmatched. Germline values: CDR1 WNHNN, CDR2 SYGVQD (reference sequence). CDR3 sequence: CASRAGQGLHQPQHF. The DNA for the CDR3 is TGCGCCAGCAGGGCCGGACAGGGGTTGCATCAGCCCCAGCATTTT.